The 10 T cell receptor beta chains below all came from one sample that was sequenced in a study of somatic mutations in cytotoxic T cells in rheumatoid arthritis (dated by TCRdb to 2016 to 2017). Libraries were made using the immunoSEQ multiplex PCR assay. TCRdb re-hosts the immuneACCESS table, in-frame sequences only. Its copies lack some clones; in the studies checked, an unresolved V gene accounts for under half of them, and the cause for the rest is not known. Counted in this sample were some 18,000 clones; approximately 80% of them appeared once. The ten largest clones capture 8.9% of the sample. Sequencing input: CD8+ T cells sorted from blood. The receptors originated from an adult with rheumatoid arthritis.

A few counts support this clone. The rearrangement uses TRBV19 and TRBJ2-3, with TRBD2 as a possible D gene (5 bases). The CDR3 extends over 14 amino acids. The germline V gene encodes CDR1 LNHDA and CDR2 SQIVND (reference sequence). V was trimmed by 9 bases and J by 3 bases, leaving 16 bases between them. CDR3 DNA: TGTGCCAGGGTCTTCGGGGTGCGGACAGATACGCAGTATTTT. It is translated as CARVFGVRTDTQYF. Based on the CDR3 plus reference TRBV19 and TRBJ2-3, the full variable domain is DGGITQSPKYLFRKEGQNVTLSCEQNLNHDAMYWYRQDPGQGLRLIYYSQIVNDFQKGDIAEGYSVSREKKESFPLTVTSAQKNPTAFYLCARVFGVRTDTQYFGPGTRLTVL.

In DNA, the CDR3 is TGCGCCAGCAGCCAAGTCGCCGGGGTTTCGAACACCGGGGAGCTGTTTTTT. Translation gives CASSQVAGVSNTGELFF. This chain connects TRBV4-1 to TRBJ2-2; D is perhaps TRBD2 (5 bases). There are 17 residues in the CDR3. Germline V gene data show CDR1 as MGHRA and CDR2 as YSYEKL. The ends were cut back, 1 base at V and 0 bases at J, with 12 bases in the middle.

This rearrangement joins TRBV12-5 to TRBJ2-1; TRBD1 matches 7 bases. CDR1 is LGHNT and CDR2 is FRNRAP in the germline V gene. V lost 6 bases and J lost 9; bases outside the gene matches: 11. The CDR3 is 14 residues long. For the CDR3, the DNA is TGTGCTAGTGGCCTGACAGGGCTCGGCGGTGAGCAGTTCTTC. Protein: CASGLTGLGGEQFF.

J is TRBJ2-7 and V is TRBV4-1; perhaps D is TRBD1 or TRBD2 (7 bases each). This CDR3 is built from 14 residues. The V gene lost 2 bases and the J gene lost 5 bases, with 13 bases spanning the gap. The germline gives CDR1 MGHRA, CDR2 YSYEKL. CDR3: CASSQKAGGDEQYF. CDR3 DNA sequence: TGCGCCAGCAGCCAAAAGGCAGGGGGGGACGAGCAGTACTTC.

A few counts support this clone. V gene TRBV6-6 combines with J gene TRBJ2-7, with 9 bases fitting TRBD1. Germline assignment: CDR1 MNHNY and CDR2 SVGAGI (reference sequence). J gave up 2 bases and V 6 bases, and 8 bases lay outside the gene matches. The CDR3 is 15 amino acids. CDR3: CASREDRGETYEQYF. The CDR3 DNA follows: TGTGCCAGCAGGGAAGACAGGGGGGAGACCTACGAGCAGTACTTC.

The chain joins TRBV19 to TRBJ2-7; D is perhaps TRBD1 (6 bases). CDR3 length: 12 amino acids. Trimming stripped 8 bases from V and 5 bases from J, with 13 bases between. The germline gives CDR1 LNHDA, CDR2 SQIVND (reference sequence). The CDR3 DNA reads TGTGCCAGTGAGGGGGATCCCAACGAGCAGTACTTC. Translation gives CASEGDPNEQYF.

V usage is TRBV7-9 and J usage is TRBJ1-2, with D unclear. The V end was cut by 0 bases, the J end by 0 bases, with 14 bases between. In germline, CDR1 is SEHNR, CDR2 FQNEAQ (reference sequence). The CDR3 contains 17 residues. The CDR3 bases are TGTGCCAGCAGCTTAGCGCTCACGGATGCATCTAACTATGGCTACACCTTC. Translated: CASSLALTDASNYGYTF.

V is TRBV9 and J is TRBJ1-3; unclear D gene. The CDR3 runs 17 residues. Trimming cost V 0 bases and J 0 bases, with 13 bases left between them. From germline, CDR1 is SGDLS and CDR2 YYNGEE. CDR3 DNA sequence: TGTGCCAGCAGCGTAGACTCGGGCAGACTCTCTGGAAACACCATATATTTT. Encoded protein: CASSVDSGRLSGNTIYF.

J is TRBJ2-7 and V is TRBV7-9; the D is unclear. The CDR3 runs 11 residues. Germline V gives CDR1 SEHNR, CDR2 FQNEAQ (reference sequence). V gave up 3 bases and J gave up 3 bases, with 3 bases separating them. Written as DNA, the CDR3 is TGTGCCAGCAGCTTGAGCTACGAGCAGTACTTC. This sequence encodes CASSLSYEQYF.

The V and J genes are TRBV11-2 and TRBJ2-3; 10 bases agree with TRBD2. The germline gives CDR1 SGHAT, CDR2 FQNNGV. The trim removed 5 bases at V and 3 bases at J, leaving 8 bases unmatched. The CDR3 runs to 16 residues. The CDR3 loop is CASSVPGTSETDTQYF. The CDR3 coding sequence is TGTGCCAGCAGCGTTCCCGGGACTAGCGAAACAGATACGCAGTATTTT.